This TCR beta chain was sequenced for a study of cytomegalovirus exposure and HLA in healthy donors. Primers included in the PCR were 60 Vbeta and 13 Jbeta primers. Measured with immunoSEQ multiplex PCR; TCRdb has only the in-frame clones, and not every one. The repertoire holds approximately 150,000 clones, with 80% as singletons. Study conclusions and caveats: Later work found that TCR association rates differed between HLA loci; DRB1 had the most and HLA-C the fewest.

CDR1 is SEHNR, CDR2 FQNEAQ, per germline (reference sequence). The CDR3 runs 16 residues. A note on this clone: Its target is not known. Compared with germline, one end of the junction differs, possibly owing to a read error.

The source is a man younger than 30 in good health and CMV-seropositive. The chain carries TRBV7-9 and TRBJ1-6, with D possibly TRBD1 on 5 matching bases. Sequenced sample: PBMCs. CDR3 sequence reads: CSSSPWGEENNSPLHF. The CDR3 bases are TGTTCCAGCAGCCCATGGGGGGAAGAGAATAATTCACCCCTCCACTTT.